This T cell receptor (beta chain) was obtained from a study of blood T cell repertoires in COVID-19. Authors' methods: For nucleated cells, counts were estimated from reference gene primer amplification. Assay used: immunoSEQ multiplex PCR; TCRdb lists only in-frame clones, some missing. That table gives V, J and clone size, and the DNA gave D and trimming. The table lists around 94,000 clones, approximately 80% of them singletons. V lost 6 bases to trimming and J lost 3 bases, with 11 bases between them. Germline lookup yields CDR1 MNHEY and CDR2 SVGEGT. The CDR3 is made up of 14 amino acids. The specimen was peripheral blood. This sequence was found in a man in his 60s with active or convalescent COVID-19. This chain joins TRBV6-2 or TRBV6-3 and TRBJ1-4, with TRBD1 as a possible D gene (6 bases). CDR3 in DNA: TGTGCCAGCAGCTCAAAGGGGGCTAATGAAAAACTGTTTTTT. This codes for CASSSKGANEKLFF.